Each of the 19 T cell receptor beta chains below was sequenced from the same sample in a study of blood T cell repertoires in COVID-19. Profiled with immunoSEQ multiplex PCR; TCRdb holds only in-frame clones, not every one. The data contain roughly 300,000 clones, around 87% of them singletons. What was sequenced was peripheral blood. All receptors come from a woman aged 50 to 60 who had recovered from COVID-19.

The chain recombines TRBV19 with TRBJ2-7; TRBD1 matches at 7 bases. The junction had 6 bases not matched to a gene; V was cut back by 4 bases and J by 0 bases. This CDR3 contains 15 residues. Germline CDR1 and CDR2: LNHDA and SQIVND (reference sequence). CDR3 protein: CASSTPGQSSYEQYF. The DNA of the CDR3 is TGTGCCAGTAGTACTCCGGGACAGAGCTCCTACGAGCAGTACTTC. Full variable domain (outside the CDR3, taken from reference TRBV19 and TRBJ2-7): DGGITQSPKYLFRKEGQNVTLSCEQNLNHDAMYWYRQDPGQGLRLIYYSQIVNDFQKGDIAEGYSVSREKKESFPLTVTSAQKNPTAFYLCASSTPGQSSYEQYFGPGTRLTVT.

V usage is TRBV28 and J usage is TRBJ2-7, with 8 positions matching TRBD1. This CDR3 spans 16 amino acids. Looked up from germline, CDR1 is MDHEN and CDR2 is SYDVKM. Losses at the gene ends were 5 bases for V and 3 bases for J; bases not matched to a gene: 12. CDR3 coding DNA: TGTGCCAGCAGTCCTACTCCGGCGGACAGGGTCTACGAGCAGTACTTC. Translating it yields CASSPTPADRVYEQYF.

V usage is TRBV6-5 and J usage is TRBJ1-3, with 7 nucleotides matching TRBD1. V trimming: 3 bases; J trimming: 0 bases; junction bases outside the gene matches: 5. Germline CDR1 reads MNHEY; CDR2 reads SVGAGI. The CDR3 covers 16 residues. In DNA form, the CDR3 reads TGTGCCAGCAGTTATCGACAGGGAAGCTCTGGAAACACCATATATTTT. This encodes CASSYRQGSSGNTIYF.

The chain has TRBV28 and TRBJ2-2, with a tentative D call TRBD2 (7 bases). This CDR3 has 17 amino acids. CDR1 and CDR2 from the germline V gene are MDHEN and SYDVKM. V lost 1 base to trimming and J lost 6 bases, with 18 bases between them. The CDR3 DNA reads TGTGCCAGCAGTTTATACCAGGGGAGGGACATCCCCGGGGAGCTGTTTTTT. Residues: CASSLYQGRDIPGELFF.

This chain uses TRBV28 with TRBJ1-4; D perhaps matches TRBD1 (5 bases). Trimming left V 3 bases short and J 8 bases short, with 13 bases between. The germline V gene encodes CDR1 MDHEN and CDR2 SYDVKM. The CDR3 has 14 amino acids. For the CDR3, the DNA is TGTGCCAGCAGTTTGGTAGAGGGGAGGGAAAAACTGTTTTTT. Translation: CASSLVEGREKLFF.

The V and J genes are TRBV9 and TRBJ1-2; no firm D call. With 0 bases removed from V and 8 bases from J, the gap between germline ends came to 11 bases. Germline CDR1 SGDLS, CDR2 YYNGEE. The CDR3 consists of 13 residues. CDR3 sequence: CASSVEAGLGYTF. CDR3 bases: TGTGCCAGCAGCGTAGAGGCAGGACTGGGCTACACCTTC.

The chain couples TRBV11-3 to TRBJ1-5; 10 bases line up with TRBD1. The CDR3 has 15 residues. Germline V lookup: CDR1 SGHNT, CDR2 YENEEA. V was pared by 5 bases and J by 1 base, with 2 bases of the junction left unmatched. The CDR3 coding sequence is TGTGCCAGCAGCAGACAGGGGGCAAGCAATCAGCCCCAGCATTTT. It translates to CASSRQGASNQPQHF.

V is TRBV12-3 or TRBV12-4 and J is TRBJ1-4; D is possibly TRBD1 (5 bases). CDR3 length: 13 residues. The ends were cut back, 6 bases at V and 8 bases at J, with 13 bases in the middle. CDR3 sequence (DNA): TGTGCCAGCAGCCTTCAGGGTTTGGAAAAACTGTTTTTT. This gives the protein CASSLQGLEKLFF.

The gene calls are TRBV7-9 and TRBJ1-3; 7 nucleotides line up with TRBD1. CDR1 and CDR2 from the germline V gene are SEHNR and FQNEAQ (reference sequence). V shed 5 bases, J shed 2 bases, and the junction held 12 bases outside the gene matches. CDR3 length equals 17 residues. This CDR3 reads CASSKKYTGATGNTIYF. DNA for the CDR3: TGTGCCAGCAGCAAGAAGTATACAGGGGCGACTGGAAACACCATATATTTT.

The V call is TRBV20-1, the J call TRBJ2-2; D unclear. The CDR3 runs 14 residues. Germline V gene data show CDR1 as DFQATT and CDR2 as SNEGSKA (reference sequence). V was shortened by 3 bases and J by 4 bases, with 12 bases between the two germline ends. CDR3 nucleotide sequence: TGCAGTGCTAGTTCTAGGCTGGCCACCGGGGAGCTGTTTTTT. Amino acids: CSASSRLATGELFF.

The chain is built from TRBV6-5 and TRBJ2-1; 13 bases map to TRBD2. CDR1 and CDR2 (germline): MNHEY, SVGAGI. V was pared by 6 bases and J by 10 bases, with 9 bases of the junction left unmatched. This CDR3 is built from 15 residues. CDR3 in DNA: TGTGCCAGCAGCGGACTAGCGGGAGCTGGCGGGGAGCAGTTCTTC. Its translation: CASSGLAGAGGEQFF.

The chain employs TRBV30 and TRBJ2-1, with 14 bases fitting TRBD2. CDR1 is GTSNPN, CDR2 SVGIG, per germline (reference sequence). The length of the CDR3 is 18 residues. The V segment lost 4 bases and the J segment 2 bases; nucleotides outside the gene matches: 10. The CDR3 bases are TGTGCCTGGACCCCGGGACTAGCGGGAGATCAAGCCTACAATGAGCAGTTCTTC. Its translation: CAWTPGLAGDQAYNEQFF.

The CDR3 DNA sequence: TGCGCCAGCATGCCGGGCAGGGGTTCCGACGAGCAGTACTTC. Its protein product is CASMPGRGSDEQYF. This sequence joins TRBV5-1 and TRBJ2-7; D might be TRBD1 (6 bases). V was pared by 6 bases and J by 5 bases, with 18 bases between. Germline lookup yields CDR1 SGHRS and CDR2 YFSETQ. The CDR3 length is 14 residues. Based on the CDR3 plus reference TRBV5-1 and TRBJ2-7, the full variable domain is KAGVTQTPRYLIKTRGQQVTLSCSPISGHRSVSWYQQTPGQGLQFLFEYFSETQRNKGNFPGRFSGRQFSNSRSEMNVSTLELGDSALYLCASMPGRGSDEQYFGPGTRLTVT.

V usage is TRBV21-1 and J usage is TRBJ1-1; the table's D call of TRBD1 was not tested on the DNA. TRBV21-1 is designated a pseudogene. This CDR3 has 18 residues. CDR3 nucleotides: TGTGCCAGCAGCAAAGTGGGCGGCAGGGAAAATGCGGACACTGAAGCTTTCTTT. This sequence encodes CASSKVGGRENADTEAFF.

The chain links TRBV14 to TRBJ1-3; no clear D. CDR1 is SGHDN, CDR2 FVKESK, per germline. V was pared by 0 bases and J by 0 bases, with 9 bases between. The CDR3 spans 16 residues. The CDR3 coding sequence is TGTGCCAGCAGCCAAGATTACGGGAGCTCTGGAAACACCATATATTTT. Its protein is CASSQDYGSSGNTIYF.

The V gene is TRBV28, the J gene TRBJ2-7, with TRBD1 identical over 8 bases. The CDR3 has 15 residues. Germline V gene data show CDR1 as MDHEN and CDR2 as SYDVKM. The ends lost 6 bases at V and 3 bases at J; junction bases unmatched: 10. The CDR3: CASSPGQGPFYEQYF. The CDR3 DNA follows: TGTGCCAGCAGCCCCGGACAGGGACCTTTCTACGAGCAGTACTTC.

The CDR3 spells CASSVNQQGRETQYF. CDR3 sequence (DNA): TGTGCCAGCAGCGTGAACCAACAGGGGCGAGAGACCCAGTACTTC. This rearrangement joins TRBV9 to TRBJ2-5, with 7 bases lining up with TRBD1. The CDR3 has 15 residues. V lost 2 bases to trimming and J lost 4 bases; unmatched junction nucleotides: 8. Per germline, CDR1 SGDLS and CDR2 YYNGEE.

The V gene is TRBV28, the J gene TRBJ1-3, with 9 bases that match TRBD1. Looked up from germline, CDR1 is MDHEN and CDR2 is SYDVKM. This CDR3 spans 17 amino acids. The V segment lost 6 bases and the J segment 8 bases; nucleotides outside the gene matches: 17. The CDR3 sequence is CASRGPGTGRTRDTIYF. Written as DNA, the CDR3 is TGTGCCAGCAGAGGTCCCGGGACAGGGAGGACCCGAGACACCATATATTTT.

DNA for the CDR3: TGTGCCAGCAGCTTCGGACAGAGTAATGAAAAACTGTTTTTT. Amino acid sequence: CASSFGQSNEKLFF. The V call is TRBV5-6, the J call TRBJ1-4, with D maybe TRBD1 (6 bases). Germline-derived CDR1 and CDR2 are SGHDT and YYEEEE. The V gene lost 2 bases and the J gene lost 4 bases, with 9 bases spanning the gap. The CDR3 has 14 residues.